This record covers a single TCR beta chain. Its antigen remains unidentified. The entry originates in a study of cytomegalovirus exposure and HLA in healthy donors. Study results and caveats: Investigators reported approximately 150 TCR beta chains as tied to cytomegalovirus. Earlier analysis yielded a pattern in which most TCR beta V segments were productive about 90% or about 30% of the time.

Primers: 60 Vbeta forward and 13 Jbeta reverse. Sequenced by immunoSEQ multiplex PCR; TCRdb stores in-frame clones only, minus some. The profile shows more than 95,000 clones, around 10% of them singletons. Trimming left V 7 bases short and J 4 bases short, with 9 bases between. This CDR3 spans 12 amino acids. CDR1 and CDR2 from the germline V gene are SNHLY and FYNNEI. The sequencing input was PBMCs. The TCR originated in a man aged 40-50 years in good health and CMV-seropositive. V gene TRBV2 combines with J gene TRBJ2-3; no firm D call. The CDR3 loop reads CASNHRADTQYF. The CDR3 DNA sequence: TGTGCCAGCAACCACCGCGCAGATACGCAGTATTTT.